The 3 T cell receptor beta chains listed next were all sequenced from one sample in a study of identical twins. From the 5' RACE reads, TCRdb called clonotypes with MiXCR, one entry per CDR3 protein. The sample has around 500,000 distinct CDR3 sequences; 13% to 15% are singletons. The same data also contributed to another study, on yellow fever vaccine responses in identical twins.

Input material: CD4+ T cells sorted from blood. The receptors here all came from a woman aged 18-29 years in good health.

This chain connects TRBV3-1 to TRBJ2-7, with D possibly being TRBD2 (6 bases). Looked up from germline, CDR1 is LGHDT and CDR2 is YNNKEL (reference sequence). This CDR3 spans 13 amino acids. V was clipped by 7 bases and J by 2 bases, with 12 bases between them. The CDR3 sequence is CASNIGGAYEQYF. The CDR3 DNA sequence: TGTGCCAGCAACATCGGAGGGGCCTACGAGCAGTACTTC.

The table lists this clonotype with many counts. The rearrangement uses TRBV20-1 and TRBJ1-4; no clear D gene. The germline V gene encodes CDR1 DFQATT and CDR2 SNEGSKA (reference sequence). The CDR3 has 11 residues. V was pared by 3 bases and J by 10 bases, with 9 bases between. CDR3: CSARGYGKLFF. The CDR3 DNA is TGCAGTGCTAGGGGATATGGAAAACTGTTTTTT.

This clonotype turned up a few times. This sequence joins TRBV3-1 and TRBJ2-1, with D perhaps TRBD1 or TRBD2 (5 bases each). This CDR3 spans 15 amino acids. The germline V gene encodes CDR1 LGHDT and CDR2 YNNKEL (reference sequence). The V end lost 6 bases, the J end lost 0 bases, and 12 bases lay between the germline ends. The CDR3: CASRPGRSSYNEQFF. The CDR3, as DNA: TGTGCCAGCAGGCCGGGACGAAGCTCCTACAATGAGCAGTTCTTC.